The present T cell receptor (beta chain) was sequenced within a study of T cells in Graves' hyperthyroidism and ophthalmopathy. Study-level information: Peripheral blood was collected at initial diagnosis, before any treatment.

The CDR3 length is 16 residues. The germline V gene encodes CDR1 SGHTA and CDR2 FQGNSA. V was clipped by 5 bases and J by 2 bases; unmatched bases: 5. Uncontrolled infection, other autoimmune disease, pregnancy or lactation excluded patients. The study based diagnoses on clinical symptoms, serum thyroxine and TRAb, thyroid ultrasound and orbital computed tomography. The source material, RNA transcripts, was used to amplify TCR beta CDR3 regions. Researchers ran a first-round RT-PCR on the TCR CDR3 using the HTBI primer set. TCRdb recomputed calls from the multiplex PCR reads with MiXCR, one row per CDR3 protein. Of about 400,000 distinct CDR3 sequences in the sample, about 15% were seen once. This clonotype was observed at least ten times.

The V gene is TRBV7-2, the J gene TRBJ2-3, with 12 positions matching TRBD2. Sequences were obtained from blood. This receptor was obtained from a woman aged 55-69 years with Graves' ophthalmopathy. CDR3 in DNA: TGTGCCAGCAGCCAGGGACTAGCGGGTCCCACAGATACGCAGTATTTT. It yields the protein CASSQGLAGPTDTQYF.